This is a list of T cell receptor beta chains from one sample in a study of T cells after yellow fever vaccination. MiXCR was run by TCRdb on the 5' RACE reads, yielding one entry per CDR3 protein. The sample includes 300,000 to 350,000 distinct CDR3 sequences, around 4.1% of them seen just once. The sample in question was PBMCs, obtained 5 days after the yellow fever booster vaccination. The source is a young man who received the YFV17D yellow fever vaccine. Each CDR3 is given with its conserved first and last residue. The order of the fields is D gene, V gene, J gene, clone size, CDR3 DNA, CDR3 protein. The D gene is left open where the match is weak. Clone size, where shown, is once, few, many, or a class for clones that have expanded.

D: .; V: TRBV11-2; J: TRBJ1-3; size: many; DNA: TGTGCCAGCAGCTTCACCGACACGGCTGGAAACACCATATATTTT; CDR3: CASSFTDTAGNTIYF
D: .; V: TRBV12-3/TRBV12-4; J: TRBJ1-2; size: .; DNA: TGTGCCAGCAGACTTTCCCTATCGACATACGGCGGCTACACCTTC; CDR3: CASRLSLSTYGGYTF
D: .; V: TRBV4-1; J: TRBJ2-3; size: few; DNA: TGCGCCAGCAGTGAAGGGGTATCCGGTATGGTTAGCACAGATACGCAGTATTTT; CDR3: CASSEGVSGMVSTDTQYF
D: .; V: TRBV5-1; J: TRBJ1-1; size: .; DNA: TGCGCCAGCAGCTTGGATTGGCAAGACACTGAAGCTTTCTTT; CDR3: CASSLDWQDTEAFF
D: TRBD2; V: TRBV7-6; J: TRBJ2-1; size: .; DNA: TGTGCCAGCAGCCGGACTAGCGGGGTCTACAATGAGCAGTTCTTC; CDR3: CASSRTSGVYNEQFF
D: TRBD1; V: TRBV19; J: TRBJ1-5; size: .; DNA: TGTGCCAGTAGTCGCGCGTCTGGACAGGGGCATCAGCCCCAGCATTTT; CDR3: CASSRASGQGHQPQHF
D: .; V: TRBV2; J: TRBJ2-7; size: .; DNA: TGTGCCAGCAGTCTTTCAGGGCCGTGGTACGAGCAGTACTTC; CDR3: CASSLSGPWYEQYF
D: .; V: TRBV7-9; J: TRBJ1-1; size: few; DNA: TGTGCCAGCAGCTCCCGGACAGCGGAGAACACTGAAGCTTTCTTT; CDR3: CASSSRTAENTEAFF
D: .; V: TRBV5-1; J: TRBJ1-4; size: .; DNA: TGCGCCAGCAGCTTTGATGCAACTAATGAAAAACTGTTTTTT; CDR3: CASSFDATNEKLFF
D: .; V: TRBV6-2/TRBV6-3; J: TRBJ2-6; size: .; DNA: TGTGCCAGCACTGGGGCCAACGTCCTGACTTTC; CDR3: CASTGANVLTF
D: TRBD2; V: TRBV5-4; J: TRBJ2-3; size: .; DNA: TGTGCCAGCTTCCAGTCCGGGGGGGGGCCGTATACGCAGTATTTT; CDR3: CASFQSGGGPYTQYF
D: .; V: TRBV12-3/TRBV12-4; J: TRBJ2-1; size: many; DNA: TGTGCCAGCAGTTTCGCGGGGCTAGGAGGTGAGCAGTTCTTC; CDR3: CASSFAGLGGEQFF
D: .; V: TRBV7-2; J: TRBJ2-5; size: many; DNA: TGTGCCAGCAGCCCCTGGAAGACCCAGTACTTC; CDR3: CASSPWKTQYF
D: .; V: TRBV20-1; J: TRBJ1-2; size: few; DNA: TGCAGTGCTAGAAATCCAGGGGCTAACTATGGCTACACCTTC; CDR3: CSARNPGANYGYTF
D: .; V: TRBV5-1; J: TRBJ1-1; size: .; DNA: TGCGCCAGCAGCTCCTGGGGGGATCAGAACACTGAAGCTTTCTTT; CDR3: CASSSWGDQNTEAFF
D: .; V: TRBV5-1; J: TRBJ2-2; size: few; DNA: TGCGCCAGCTACCTGGGGCTCGATGCTACCGGGGAGCTGTTTTTT; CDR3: CASYLGLDATGELFF
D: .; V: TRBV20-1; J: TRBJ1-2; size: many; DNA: TGCAGTGCCCGAGGGGGGCAGAACTATGGCTACACCTTC; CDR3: CSARGGQNYGYTF
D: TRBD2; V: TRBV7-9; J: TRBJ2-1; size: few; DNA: TGTGCCAGCAGCTTAAGGACTAGTAGTTCCTCGGATGAGCAGTTCTTC; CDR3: CASSLRTSSSSDEQFF
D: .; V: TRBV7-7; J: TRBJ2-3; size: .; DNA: TGTGCCAGCAGCGGGGTGGGGGATACGCAGTATTTT; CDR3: CASSGVGDTQYF
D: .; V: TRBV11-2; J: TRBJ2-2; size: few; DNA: TGTGCCAGCAGCCGACCCGATAGGACCGGGGAGCTGTTTTTT; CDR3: CASSRPDRTGELFF
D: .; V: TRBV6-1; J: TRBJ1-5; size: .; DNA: TGTGCCAGCACAGGTGCTACCAATTTCAATCAGCCCCAGCATTTT; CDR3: CASTGATNFNQPQHF
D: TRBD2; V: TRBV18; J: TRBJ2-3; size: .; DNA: TGTGCCAGCTCACCTCTCAGCGGGGCGGACACAGATACGCAGTATTTT; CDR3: CASSPLSGADTDTQYF
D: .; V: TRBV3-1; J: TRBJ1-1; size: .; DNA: TGTGCCAGCAGCCAAGATCACGAGGGCGTGAACACTGAAGCTTTCTTT; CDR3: CASSQDHEGVNTEAFF